This passage covers 25 T cell receptor beta chains from one sample sequenced in a study of shared clonotypes between healthy human individuals. The method was immunoSEQ multiplex PCR; TCRdb's version includes in-frame clones alone and lacks a portion of them. Among over 700,000 clones listed, 55% to 75% were seen once. Sequenced input: memory CD4+ T cells sorted from blood. Indicated subset: CD45RA-negative fraction. All receptors come from a woman in her twenties or thirties in good health.

J is TRBJ2-1 and V is TRBV4-1; D not resolved. The V end was cut by 0 bases, the J end by 10 bases, with 16 bases between. This CDR3 region has 15 residues. CDR1 and CDR2 (germline): MGHRA, YSYEKL. The DNA for the CDR3 is TGCGCCAGCAGCCAAGATTTGGTCTCATTCGGCGAGCAGTTCTTC. The encoded protein is CASSQDLVSFGEQFF.

This CDR3 is CASSPRLSGISGKNEQFF. CDR3 sequence (DNA): TGTGCCAGCAGCCCCCGCTTGAGCGGGATAAGCGGGAAAAATGAGCAGTTCTTC. The chain couples TRBV11-2 to TRBJ2-1; TRBD2 agrees at 7 bases. V dropped 5 bases and J dropped 7; count of bases not matched to a gene: 20. Germline V CDR1 and CDR2: SGHAT, FQNNGV. This CDR3 has 18 residues.

V and J are TRBV25-1 and TRBJ2-3; no reliable D call. V lost 3 bases to trimming and J lost 8 bases, with 15 bases between them. CDR1 and CDR2 (germline): MGHDK, SYGVNS. The CDR3 sequence is 14 residues long. For the CDR3, the DNA is TGTGCCAGCAGTGACACAGCCAAGGTCGGTACGCAGTATTTT. Amino acid sequence: CASSDTAKVGTQYF.

The rearrangement joins TRBV11-2 to TRBJ2-3, with TRBD2 matching 8 bases. CDR3 length equals 13 residues. Germline V gives CDR1 SGHAT, CDR2 FQNNGV. The junction had 3 bases not matched to a gene; V was cut back by 5 bases and J by 5 bases. The CDR3 sequence is CASSEGTRDTQYF. The CDR3 nucleotides are TGTGCCAGCAGCGAAGGGACTAGAGATACGCAGTATTTT.

The V call is TRBV7-8, the J call TRBJ2-7, with 8 bases that match TRBD1. The V segment lost 6 bases and the J segment 3 bases; nucleotides outside the gene matches: 7. Germline CDR1 SGHVS, CDR2 FQNEAQ. The CDR3 has 14 amino acids. CDR3: CASSFSGGGYEQYF. The CDR3 DNA sequence: TGTGCCAGCAGTTTTTCAGGGGGCGGCTACGAGCAGTACTTC.

Comment on this clone: In the same sample, other DNA sequences code for this CDR3. CDR3 residues: CASSLSGANVLTF. DNA for the CDR3: TGTGCCAGCAGTCTCTCTGGGGCCAACGTCCTGACTTTC. The V gene is TRBV28, the J gene TRBJ2-6; D is unresolved. Germline loops: CDR1 MDHEN, CDR2 SYDVKM. The CDR3 sequence is 13 residues long. With 5 bases removed from V and 0 bases from J, the gap between germline ends came to 2 bases.

The chain couples TRBV19 to TRBJ1-6, with TRBD1 identical over 7 bases. Germline CDR1 and CDR2: LNHDA and SQIVND (reference sequence). This CDR3 is built from 14 residues. The ends lost 4 bases at V and 5 bases at J; junction bases unmatched: 2. In DNA form, the CDR3 reads TGTGCCAGTAGTAGGGACAGCGATAATTCACCCCTCCACTTT. This translates into CASSRDSDNSPLHF.

The CDR3 DNA reads as TGTGCCAGCAGCTTAGGACAGCGACGGGGCTACACCTTC. Its translation is CASSLGQRRGYTF. The chain uses TRBV7-9 and TRBJ1-2, with D possibly being TRBD1 (5 bases). CDR1 is SEHNR, CDR2 FQNEAQ, per germline (reference sequence). The CDR3 is made up of 13 amino acids. The V gene lost 1 base and the J gene lost 8 bases, with 11 bases spanning the gap.

The rearrangement links TRBV11-3 to TRBJ2-1; D is possibly TRBD2 (6 bases). The CDR3 totals 15 residues. Trimming cost V 4 bases and J 1 base, with 11 bases left between them. Germline V gene data show CDR1 as SGHNT and CDR2 as YENEEA. The CDR3 DNA is TGTGCCAGCAGCTCGCGCGGGGATTCCTACAATGAGCAGTTCTTC. Translation: CASSSRGDSYNEQFF. Supplemented by reference TRBV11-3 and TRBJ2-1, the full variable domain reads EAGVVQSPRYKIIEKKQPVAFWCNPISGHNTLYWYLQNLGQGPELLIRYENEEAVDDSQLPKDRFSAERLKGVDSTLKIQPAELGDSAVYLCASSSRGDSYNEQFFGPGTRLTVL.

This rearrangement joins TRBV28 to TRBJ2-1, with 10 positions matching TRBD2. This CDR3 comprises 15 residues. With 4 bases clipped from V and 7 bases from J, the junction kept 7 bases outside the gene matches. Germline V CDR1 and CDR2: MDHEN, SYDVKM. The CDR3 region is CASSSGTSVMNEQFF. The CDR3 region has the DNA TGTGCCAGCAGTTCCGGGACTAGCGTCATGAATGAGCAGTTCTTC.

The rearrangement uses TRBV5-4 and TRBJ2-1; D ambiguous. Germline CDR1 reads SGHNT; CDR2 reads YYREEE (reference sequence). CDR3 length: 12 residues. The V end was cut by 0 bases, the J end by 9 bases, with 7 bases between. The CDR3: CASSLDESEQFF. The DNA of the CDR3 is TGTGCCAGCAGCTTGGACGAAAGTGAGCAGTTCTTC.

The chain is built from TRBV10-1 and TRBJ2-7, with D possibly being TRBD2 (5 bases). The CDR3 consists of 15 residues. V gave up 6 bases and J gave up 1 base, with 16 bases separating them. Per germline, CDR1 WNHNN and CDR2 SYGVQD (reference sequence). The CDR3 DNA is TGCGCCAGCAGCGCGGGTCGCGGAAGATCCTACGAGCAGTACTTC. Amino acids: CASSAGRGRSYEQYF.

V gene TRBV18 combines with J gene TRBJ2-2; D is uncertain. Trimming stripped 1 base from V and 4 bases from J, with 13 bases between. This CDR3 has 16 residues. Germline lookup yields CDR1 KGHSH and CDR2 LQKENI. The DNA of the CDR3 is TGTGCCAGCTCACCACAGGCCGCGCGAGGCACCGGGGAGCTGTTTTTT. Translation: CASSPQAARGTGELFF.

The CDR3 DNA sequence: TGCAGCGTTTGGATAAATGAAAAACTGTTTTTT. Its protein is CSVWINEKLFF. The chain recombines TRBV29-1 with TRBJ1-4; D gene uncertain. This CDR3 spans 11 amino acids. Trimming left V 5 bases short and J 5 bases short, with 6 bases between. Germline V gene sequence: CDR1 SQVTM, CDR2 ANQGSEA.

As for this clone: At the DNA level, this CDR3 is encoded by other sequences in the same sample as well. The V call is TRBV15, the J call TRBJ2-7; a weak D match, TRBD2 (6 bases). Germline CDR1 and CDR2: LNHNV and YYDKDF (reference sequence). The CDR3 has 14 amino acids. V was trimmed by 5 bases and J by 2 bases, leaving 13 bases between them. The CDR3 sequence: CATSARDSTYEQYF. CDR3 in DNA: TGTGCCACCAGCGCCCGGGACTCAACCTACGAGCAGTACTTC.

The V gene is TRBV7-2, the J gene TRBJ2-7; 9 positions agree with TRBD2. After removal of 3 bases from V and 0 bases from J, the junction contained 3 bases not matched to a gene. The CDR3 spans 15 residues. CDR1 SGHTA and CDR2 FQGNSA come from the germline V gene. CDR3 loop: CASSLNSGSSYEQYF. The CDR3 region has the DNA TGTGCCAGCAGCTTGAATAGCGGGAGCTCCTACGAGCAGTACTTC.

The chain has TRBV6-5 and TRBJ2-5; D might be TRBD2 (6 bases). This CDR3 spans 15 amino acids. Per germline, CDR1 MNHEY and CDR2 SVGAGI. With 6 bases removed from V and 1 base from J, the gap between germline ends came to 15 bases. Written as DNA, the CDR3 is TGTGCCAGCAGCACGTCTGGCGGGATCCAAGAGACCCAGTACTTC. This encodes CASSTSGGIQETQYF.

Details on this clone: This same CDR3 is encoded by further DNA sequences in the sample. This sequence joins TRBV5-1 and TRBJ2-5; 7 nucleotides line up with TRBD2. CDR1 is SGHRS, CDR2 YFSETQ, per germline. V was clipped by 0 bases and J by 2 bases; unmatched bases: 1. The CDR3 contains 14 residues. In nucleotides, the CDR3 is TGCGCCAGCAGCTTGGAAGCGGGGCAAGAGACCCAGTACTTC. This sequence encodes CASSLEAGQETQYF. Using reference TRBV5-1 and TRBJ2-5 for the parts outside the CDR3, the full variable domain is KAGVTQTPRYLIKTRGQQVTLSCSPISGHRSVSWYQQTPGQGLQFLFEYFSETQRNKGNFPGRFSGRQFSNSRSEMNVSTLELGDSALYLCASSLEAGQETQYFGPGTRLLVL.

The V gene is TRBV27, the J gene TRBJ2-2; 8 bases line up with TRBD2. The trim removed 6 bases at V and 0 bases at J, leaving 6 bases unmatched. CDR1 and CDR2 (germline): MNHEY, SMNVEV (reference sequence). This CDR3 comprises 16 residues. The CDR3 sequence: CASRPNSGTNTGELFF. The CDR3 region has the DNA TGTGCCAGCAGGCCTAATAGCGGGACGAACACCGGGGAGCTGTTTTTT.

This rearrangement joins TRBV5-1 to TRBJ2-7; D might be TRBD2 (5 bases). CDR1 SGHRS and CDR2 YFSETQ come from the germline V gene. Between the trimmed V and J ends, which lost 2 bases and 7 bases, there was a span of 10 bases. The length of the CDR3 is 12 residues. The CDR3 region is CASSFARGEQYF. The CDR3 DNA follows: TGCGCCAGCAGCTTCGCCCGGGGTGAGCAGTACTTC.

The chain couples TRBV28 to TRBJ2-2, with D maybe TRBD2 (5 bases). There are 13 residues in the CDR3. Trimming cost V 8 bases and J 3 bases, with 10 bases left between them. Germline loops: CDR1 MDHEN, CDR2 SYDVKM. CDR3 protein: CASASPYTGELFF. CDR3 coding DNA: TGTGCCAGCGCTAGCCCATACACCGGGGAGCTGTTTTTT.

V gene TRBV4-1 combines with J gene TRBJ2-7; 7 bases fit TRBD1. The V and J ends lost 1 base and 1 base, in that order; junction bases with no gene match: 10. Germline assignment: CDR1 MGHRA and CDR2 YSYEKL. The CDR3 covers 17 residues. The CDR3 region is CASSQGRLGDRSYEQYF. The CDR3 DNA is TGCGCCAGCAGCCAAGGACGTCTAGGGGACAGATCCTACGAGCAGTACTTC.

This clone was recorded only once. The CDR3 is CASRGTDSSYEQYF. DNA for the CDR3: TGTGCCAGCAGGGGGACGGACAGCTCCTACGAGCAGTACTTC. The chain carries TRBV2 and TRBJ2-7; D possibly corresponds to TRBD1 (6 bases). This CDR3 region has 14 residues. The germline V gene has CDR1 SNHLY and CDR2 FYNNEI. V was cut by 6 bases and J by 0 bases, with 12 bases left in between.

The chain links TRBV7-3 to TRBJ2-4; no clear D. CDR1 is SGHTA and CDR2 is FQGTGA in the germline V gene. This CDR3 is built from 17 residues. The V gene lost 2 bases and the J gene lost 0 bases, with 14 bases spanning the gap. CDR3 in DNA: TGTGCCAGCAGCTTAGTGACGTCGGGTCTAGCCAAAAACATTCAGTACTTC. Translating it yields CASSLVTSGLAKNIQYF. Using reference TRBV7-3 and TRBJ2-4 for the parts outside the CDR3, the full variable domain is GAGVSQTPSNKVTEKGKYVELRCDPISGHTALYWYRQSLGQGPEFLIYFQGTGAADDSGLPNDRFFAVRPEGSVSTLKIQRTERGDSAVYLCASSLVTSGLAKNIQYFGAGTRLSVL.

The chain links TRBV5-1 to TRBJ2-3; 11 bases align to TRBD2. Trimming removed 0 bases from V and 6 bases from J; junction bases left unmatched: 6. This CDR3 region has 16 residues. Germline loops: CDR1 SGHRS, CDR2 YFSETQ. Here the CDR3 reads CASSLVAGGVSDTQYF. The CDR3 region has the DNA TGCGCCAGCAGCTTGGTAGCGGGAGGGGTATCGGATACGCAGTATTTT.